The clone carrying this T cell receptor beta chain was observed a handful of times. The antigen remains undetermined. The data were obtained in a study of T cell repertoires in cytomegalovirus infection. Broader study findings: Predominance within the ex vivo response was attributable to HLA-C-restricted CMV-specific TCR beta clonotypes.

CDR1 is LGHNA, CDR2 YSLEER, per germline. The V and J ends lost 0 bases and 0 bases respectively, with 12 bases between them. CDR3 length equals 16 residues. Via MiXCR, TCRdb re-called the reads, giving one row per CDR3 protein. This table has approximately 270,000 distinct CDR3 sequences, 20% to 25% appearing once. Sequenced material: cultured PBMCs, taken from culture after CMV antigen stimulation. The rearrangement links TRBV4-3 to TRBJ2-7; D perhaps matches TRBD1 (5 bases). This TCR came from a human donor in good health (CMV status not recorded). Some clones in this sample may be carry-over from other donors' samples. CDR3 sequence: CASSQDVQGNSYEQYF. The CDR3 nucleotides read TGCGCCAGCAGCCAAGATGTTCAGGGTAACTCCTACGAGCAGTACTTC.